Below are 6 T cell receptor beta chains sequenced from a single sample in a study of CD8 T cells in ankylosing spondylitis. TCRdb re-derived calls from the 5' RACE reads in MiXCR, one entry per CDR3 protein. The sample has a few hundred thousand distinct CDR3 sequences; 20% to 25% are singletons. Findings and limits, study-wide: Characteristic, it appeared, of ankylosing spondylitis blood was a TCR beta motif of fewer than 10 highly homologous variants.

For these TCRs, the target antigens are not known. The sample was blood, either unsorted or a sorted T cell fraction (not recorded which). These TCRs come from a male donor with ankylosing spondylitis.

The chain has TRBV5-1 and TRBJ1-1; 8 positions agree with TRBD1. Germline V lookup: CDR1 SGHRS, CDR2 YFSETQ. The CDR3 covers 14 residues. The V segment lost 4 bases and the J segment 5 bases; nucleotides outside the gene matches: 7. CDR3 sequence reads: CASSLTTGATEAFF. The CDR3 nucleotides are TGCGCCAGCAGCCTGACGACAGGGGCGACTGAAGCTTTCTTT.

J is TRBJ1-5 and V is TRBV6-1; D gene unclear. The germline V gene encodes CDR1 MNHNS and CDR2 SASEGT. This CDR3 contains 12 residues. Trimming removed 7 bases at V and 5 bases at J, with 9 bases between. CDR3 in amino acids: CASTDGYQPQHF. The CDR3 DNA sequence: TGTGCCAGCACGGACGGCTATCAGCCCCAGCATTTT.

The rearrangement links TRBV29-1 to TRBJ1-4, with D tentatively TRBD1 (6 bases). This CDR3 spans 13 amino acids. V was shortened by 4 bases and J by 8 bases, with 14 bases between the two germline ends. Germline V gene sequence: CDR1 SQVTM, CDR2 ANQGSEA. The DNA for the CDR3 is TGCAGCGTTGGGTCGGGGGCAGGCGAAAAACTGTTTTTT. This translates into CSVGSGAGEKLFF. Full variable domain (outside the CDR3, taken from reference TRBV29-1 and TRBJ1-4): SAVISQKPSRDICQRGTSLTIQCQVDSQVTMMFWYRQQPGQSLTLIATANQGSEATYESGFVIDKFPISRPNLTFSTLTVSNMSPEDSSIYLCSVGSGAGEKLFFGSGTQLSVL.

In this sample, this clonotype turned up once. The chain has TRBV5-1 and TRBJ1-1; 9 bases are shared with TRBD1. The CDR3 is 21 amino acids. Unmatched junction bases numbered 22, after V lost 0 bases and J lost 4 bases. Germline CDR1 and CDR2: SGHRS and YFSETQ. The CDR3 DNA follows: TGCGCCAGCAGCTTGGGATACCACTATTCGACAGGGGGGGCAGTTGGCACTGAAGCTTTCTTT. This codes for CASSLGYHYSTGGAVGTEAFF.

This clonotype has only one observation. The chain is built from TRBV2 and TRBJ2-1; tentatively, D is TRBD2 (6 bases). Germline assignment: CDR1 SNHLY and CDR2 FYNNEI. The CDR3 spans 14 residues. Trimming took 6 bases from V and 6 from J, leaving 15 bases between them. The CDR3 nucleotides read TGTGCCAGCAGGCCCGGGACTGACACCAATGAGCAGTTCTTC. This translates into CASRPGTDTNEQFF.

The chain carries TRBV2 and TRBJ1-2; possibly TRBD1 for D (6 bases). Per germline, CDR1 SNHLY and CDR2 FYNNEI. The length of the CDR3 is 15 residues. The V gene lost 6 bases and the J gene lost 2 bases, with 16 bases spanning the gap. CDR3 nucleotides: TGTGCCAGCAGCGCCCTAGGGGGGGCCAACTATGGCTACACCTTC. Translation gives CASSALGGANYGYTF.